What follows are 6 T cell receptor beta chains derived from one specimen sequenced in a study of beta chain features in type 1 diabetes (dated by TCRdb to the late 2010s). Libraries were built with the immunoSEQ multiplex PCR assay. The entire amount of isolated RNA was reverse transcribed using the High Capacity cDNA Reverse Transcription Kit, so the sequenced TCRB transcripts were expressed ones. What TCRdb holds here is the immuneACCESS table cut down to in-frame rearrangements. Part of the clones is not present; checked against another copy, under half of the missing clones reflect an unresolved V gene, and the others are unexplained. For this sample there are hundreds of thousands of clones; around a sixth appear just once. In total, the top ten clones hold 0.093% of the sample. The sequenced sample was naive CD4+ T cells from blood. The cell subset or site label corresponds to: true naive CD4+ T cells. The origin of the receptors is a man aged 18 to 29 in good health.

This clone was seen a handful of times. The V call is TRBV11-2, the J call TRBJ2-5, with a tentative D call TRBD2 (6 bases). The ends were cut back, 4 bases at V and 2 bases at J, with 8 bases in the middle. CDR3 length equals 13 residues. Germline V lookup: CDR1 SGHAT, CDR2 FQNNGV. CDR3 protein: CASSWSGQETQYF. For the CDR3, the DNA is TGTGCCAGCAGCTGGAGCGGGCAAGAGACCCAGTACTTC.

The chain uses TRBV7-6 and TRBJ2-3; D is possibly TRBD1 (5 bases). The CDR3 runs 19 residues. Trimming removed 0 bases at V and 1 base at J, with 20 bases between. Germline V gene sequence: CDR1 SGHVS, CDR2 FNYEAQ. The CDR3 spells CASSLAQELSGFGTDTQYF. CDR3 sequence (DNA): TGTGCCAGCAGCTTAGCGCAGGAGTTGTCAGGGTTCGGCACAGATACGCAGTATTTT.

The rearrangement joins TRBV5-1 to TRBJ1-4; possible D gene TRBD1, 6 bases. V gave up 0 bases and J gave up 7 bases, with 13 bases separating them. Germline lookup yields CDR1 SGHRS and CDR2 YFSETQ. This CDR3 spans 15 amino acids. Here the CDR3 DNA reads TGCGCCAGCAGCTTGGAAGGGACAAAGATTGAAAAACTGTTTTTT. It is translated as CASSLEGTKIEKLFF.

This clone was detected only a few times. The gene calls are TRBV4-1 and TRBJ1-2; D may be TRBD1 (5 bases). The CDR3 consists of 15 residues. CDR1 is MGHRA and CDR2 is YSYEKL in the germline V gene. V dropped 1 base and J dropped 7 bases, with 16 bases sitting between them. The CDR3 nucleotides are TGCGCCAGCAGCCAAGTTCGAGGGGCATCGGTTGGCTACACCTTC. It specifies CASSQVRGASVGYTF.

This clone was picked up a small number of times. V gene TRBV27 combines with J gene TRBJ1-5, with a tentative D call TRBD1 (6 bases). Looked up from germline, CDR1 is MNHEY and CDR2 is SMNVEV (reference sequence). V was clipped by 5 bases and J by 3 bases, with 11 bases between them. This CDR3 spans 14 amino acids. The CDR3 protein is CASSRTGNNQPQHF. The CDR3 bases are TGTGCCAGCAGTCGTACAGGGAACAATCAGCCCCAGCATTTT.

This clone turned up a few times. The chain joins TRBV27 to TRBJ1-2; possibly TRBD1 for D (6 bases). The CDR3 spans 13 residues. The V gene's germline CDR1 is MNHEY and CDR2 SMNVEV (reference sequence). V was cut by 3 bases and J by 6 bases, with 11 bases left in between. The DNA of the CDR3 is TGTGCCAGCAGTTTTCAGGGGCGGGATGGCTACACCTTC. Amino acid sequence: CASSFQGRDGYTF.